The present T cell receptor beta chain was sequenced within a study of early T cells in non-severe SARS-CoV-2 infection. Findings of the study overall: VDJdb-based annotation leaned toward anti-spike CD8 responses and missed private and CD4 specificities.

As regards this clonotype: The antigen is unknown.

Each cDNA molecule carried a unique molecular identifier. MiXCR was run by TCRdb on the 5' RACE reads, yielding one entry per CDR3 protein. The table shows under 50,000 distinct CDR3 sequences, with 3.5% to 5% occurring only once. Germline CDR1 SEHNR, CDR2 FQNEAQ (reference sequence). The CDR3 has 15 amino acids. The V end lost 7 bases, the J end lost 4 bases, and 19 bases lay between the germline ends. This TCR was recovered from an adult who was a healthcare worker with PCR-confirmed SARS-CoV-2 infection or an uninfected control (not recorded which). The chain joins TRBV7-9 to TRBJ1-1; D is unclear. The sequencing sample was made of whole blood. This CDR3 is CASTGRFRASTEAFF. The DNA for the CDR3 is TGTGCCAGCACCGGCCGTTTTAGGGCAAGCACTGAAGCTTTCTTT.